The 11 T cell receptor beta chains reported below all come from one sample, sequenced in a study of blood T cell repertoires in COVID-19. Only in-frame clones appear in the TCRdb table, and some are missing; sequencing was by immunoSEQ multiplex PCR. This table has over 100,000 clones, around 89% appearing once. Sequencing used peripheral blood. Receptor source: a man in his sixties with COVID-19, enrolled during active disease.

Details on this clone: Other DNA sequences within the sample encode an identical CDR3. The genes are TRBV24-1 and TRBJ2-5; the D gene is possibly TRBD1 (6 bases). With 3 bases removed from V and 1 base from J, the gap between germline ends came to 8 bases. From germline, CDR1 is KGHDR and CDR2 SFDVKD. The CDR3 loop spans 14 amino acids. CDR3 nucleotides: TGTGCCACCAGTGATGGGGGCTCCCAAGAGACCCAGTACTTC. This codes for CATSDGGSQETQYF.

The genes are TRBV19 and TRBJ2-2; D is undetermined. The germline V gene encodes CDR1 LNHDA and CDR2 SQIVND (reference sequence). V was clipped by 3 bases and J by 0 bases, with 11 bases between them. The CDR3 has 16 amino acids. The CDR3 loop is CASSMRFPANTGELFF. The CDR3 DNA is TGTGCCAGTAGTATGAGGTTCCCCGCGAACACCGGGGAGCTGTTTTTT.

As to this clone: The sample has other DNA sequences that encode this CDR3 too. This rearrangement joins TRBV18 to TRBJ1-6; 9 nucleotides agree with TRBD1. V lost 4 bases and J lost 8; bases outside the gene matches: 0. Per the germline V gene, CDR1 is KGHSH and CDR2 is LQKENI. The length of the CDR3 is 13 residues. As DNA, the CDR3 is TGTGCCAGCTCACGGGACAGGGATTCACCCCTCCACTTT. This sequence encodes CASSRDRDSPLHF.

The chain carries TRBV11-2 and TRBJ2-7; TRBD1 is a possible D gene (5 bases). Germline lookup yields CDR1 SGHAT and CDR2 FQNNGV. V dropped 0 bases and J dropped 0 bases, with 9 bases sitting between them. CDR3 length equals 15 residues. CDR3 amino acids: CASSLDVRGSYEQYF. In nucleotides, the CDR3 is TGTGCCAGCAGCTTAGATGTAAGGGGCTCCTACGAGCAGTACTTC.

The chain carries TRBV5-1 and TRBJ2-7; 11 nucleotides match TRBD2. V trimming: 0 bases; J trimming: 4 bases; junction bases outside the gene matches: 3. The CDR3 contains 15 residues. Germline V gene sequence: CDR1 SGHRS, CDR2 YFSETQ. CDR3: CASSLVAGGRYEQYF. In DNA form, the CDR3 reads TGCGCCAGCAGCTTGGTAGCGGGGGGGCGGTACGAGCAGTACTTC.

The genes are TRBV3-1 (or the pseudogene TRBV3-2) and TRBJ1-2; 10 bases fit TRBD1. With V trimmed by 4 bases and J by 8 bases, 10 bases remained unmatched. Germline assignment: CDR1 LGHDT and CDR2 YNNKEL (reference sequence). This CDR3 spans 15 amino acids. The CDR3 nucleotides read TGTGCCAGCAGCCGCAATATTGGGACAGGGGTCGGCTACACCTTC. Protein: CASSRNIGTGVGYTF.

This clone occurred once. In nucleotides, the CDR3 is TGCGCCAGCAGCCAAGATGGGACAATCCCTTTACGCGAAAAACTGTTTTTT. This encodes CASSQDGTIPLREKLFF. The chain links TRBV4-1 to TRBJ1-4; D may be TRBD1 (6 bases). V lost 0 bases and J lost 8, with 19 bases in between. This CDR3 contains 17 residues. Germline CDR1 MGHRA, CDR2 YSYEKL.

This sequence joins TRBV6-4 and TRBJ1-1, with D unresolved. The CDR3 is made up of 13 amino acids. The ends were cut back, 5 bases at V and 1 base at J, with 8 bases in the middle. Germline CDR1 is MRHNA and CDR2 is SNTAGT. The CDR3 sequence is CASSLARNTEAFF. The CDR3 DNA is TGTGCCAGCAGTTTAGCGAGGAACACTGAAGCTTTCTTT.

The DNA of the CDR3 is TGTGCCACTCGTAAGGGGGTTACTAGCGAGCAGTACTTC. It translates to CATRKGVTSEQYF. This chain uses TRBV19 with TRBJ2-7; TRBD1 might be the D (6 bases). The CDR3 totals 13 residues. From germline, CDR1 is LNHDA and CDR2 SQIVND (reference sequence). Trimming stripped 10 bases from V and 6 bases from J, with 19 bases between. Complete variable domain (other parts from reference TRBV19 and TRBJ2-7): DGGITQSPKYLFRKEGQNVTLSCEQNLNHDAMYWYRQDPGQGLRLIYYSQIVNDFQKGDIAEGYSVSREKKESFPLTVTSAQKNPTAFYLCATRKGVTSEQYFGPGTRLTVT.

The chain is built from TRBV10-3 and TRBJ2-2, with 11 positions matching TRBD1. J lost 4 bases, V lost 4 bases, and 2 bases had no gene match. CDR1 and CDR2 (germline): ENHRY, SYGVKD. The CDR3 is made up of 15 amino acids. CDR3 sequence reads: CAISGTGGTTGELFF. The CDR3 DNA is TGTGCCATCAGTGGGACAGGGGGCACCACCGGGGAGCTGTTTTTT.

The chain has TRBV25-1 and TRBJ1-6; no clear D. The germline CDR1 and CDR2 sequences are MGHDK and SYGVNS. Trimming removed 6 bases at V and 2 bases at J, with 8 bases between. The CDR3 totals 14 residues. The CDR3 DNA reads as TGTGCCAGCAGAAAGGAGGCCTATAATTCACCCCTCCACTTT. Residues: CASRKEAYNSPLHF.